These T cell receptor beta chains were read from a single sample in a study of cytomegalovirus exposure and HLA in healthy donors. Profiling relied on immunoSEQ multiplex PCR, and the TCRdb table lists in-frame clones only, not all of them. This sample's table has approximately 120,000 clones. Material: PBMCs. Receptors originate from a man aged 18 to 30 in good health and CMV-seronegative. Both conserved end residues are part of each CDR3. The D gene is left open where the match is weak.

DNA: TGCAGCGTTGATCGGACAGGGGGCAGGGACATTCAGTACTTC
CDR3: CSVDRTGGRDIQYF
J: TRBJ2-4
D: TRBD1
V: TRBV29-1

DNA: TGTGCCAGCAGTTCCGGGACTTTAAGGAACACTGAAGCTTTCTTT
CDR3: CASSSGTLRNTEAFF
J: TRBJ1-1
D: .
V: TRBV2

DNA: TGTGCCAGCAGCCCCCGACAGGACGGTAACACTGAAGCTTTCTTT
CDR3: CASSPRQDGNTEAFF
J: TRBJ1-1
D: .
V: TRBV9

DNA: TGCGCCAGCCGATTGGAGGGGGCAGTCTTTTCACCCCTCCACTTT
CDR3: CASRLEGAVFSPLHF
J: TRBJ1-6
D: TRBD1
V: TRBV10-2

DNA: TGTGCCTGGAGTTTCGAGTTTGGGACAGGAGCCGCCGAACTGTTTTTT
CDR3: CAWSFEFGTGAAELFF
J: TRBJ1-4
D: TRBD1
V: TRBV30

DNA: TGTGCCAGCAGCCTCCTGGGAGGACAGGGAACTAACTATGGCTACACCTTC
CDR3: CASSLLGGQGTNYGYTF
J: TRBJ1-2
D: TRBD1
V: TRBV6-4

DNA: TGTGCCAGCAGCTTATCCCGGGACAGCTATGCAGAGACCCAGTACTTC
CDR3: CASSLSRDSYAETQYF
J: TRBJ2-5
D: TRBD1
V: TRBV7-7

DNA: TGTGCCAGCAGCTCCCCCGAGGAGCGGGGTGGCACAGATACGCAGTATTTT
CDR3: CASSSPEERGGTDTQYF
J: TRBJ2-3
D: TRBD2
V: TRBV7-2

DNA: TGTGCCAGTAGTATCCAAACAGGGAATAGGGAGACCCAGTACTTC
CDR3: CASSIQTGNRETQYF
J: TRBJ2-5
D: .
V: TRBV19

DNA: TGCGCCAGCCACCCAGGACACATTAACTATGGCTACACCTTC
CDR3: CASHPGHINYGYTF
J: TRBJ1-2
D: .
V: TRBV10-2

DNA: TGTGCCAGTAGCGTAGCGGGGTTTTACGCCGGGGAGCTGTTTTTT
CDR3: CASSVAGFYAGELFF
J: TRBJ2-2
D: TRBD2
V: TRBV19

DNA: TGCGCCAGCGGTTATAGCGGGAGCGCCTACAATGAGCAGTTCTTC
CDR3: CASGYSGSAYNEQFF
J: TRBJ2-1
D: TRBD2
V: TRBV5-1

DNA: TGTGCCACCAGCAGTGCCGGAGGGTCAAATACGCAGTATTTT
CDR3: CATSSAGGSNTQYF
J: TRBJ2-3
D: .
V: TRBV15

DNA: TGTGCCAGCAGCTTGAATCAGGGGTCGAATACGCAGTATTTT
CDR3: CASSLNQGSNTQYF
J: TRBJ2-3
D: .
V: TRBV5-4

DNA: TGTGCCACCAGCCACGGGACAGCTACCTACAATGAGCAGTTCTTC
CDR3: CATSHGTATYNEQFF
J: TRBJ2-1
D: TRBD1
V: TRBV15

DNA: TGTGCCAGTAGTATGCCCCTCGGGGTTGCCTCCTACAATGAGCAGTTCTTC
CDR3: CASSMPLGVASYNEQFF
J: TRBJ2-1
D: .
V: TRBV19

DNA: TGTGCCATCAGTGAGTCTGGGGTGGCTAGCGGGAACTACGAGCAGTACTTC
CDR3: CAISESGVASGNYEQYF
J: TRBJ2-7
D: TRBD2
V: TRBV10-3